This T cell receptor (beta chain) is drawn from a study of regulatory T cells in long-lasting Graves disease. Overall study: Disease was considered persistent Graves' disease after over 5 years of antithyroid drugs (with positive TSH receptor antibodies).

The table lists this clonotype with many counts. Antigen: not known. TCR beta libraries were built with iRepertoire HTBI primers and Arm-PCR of CDR3 regions. MiXCR, run by TCRdb on the multiplex PCR reads, gives a single entry per CDR3 protein. The data show around 460,000 distinct CDR3 sequences, around a fifth seen once. General observations from the study: Persistent Graves' patients showed less TCR diversity than newly diagnosed patients showed. With persistent disease, TRBV28, TRBJ1-2 and TRBJ2-5 were the favored segments.

The time point was: persistent/refractory GD, antithyroid drugs over 5 years with positive TRAb. RNA isolated from PBMCs was used to make the TCR library. Approximately 9.9-milliliter peripheral blood samples went into EDTA tubes. Trimming removed 4 bases from V and 2 bases from J; junction bases left unmatched: 2. CDR3 length: 15 amino acids. Sequencing was performed on peripheral blood mononuclear cells (PBMCs), taken when the disease was refractory, from a patient treated with antithyroid drugs. This receptor was identified in a female donor with Graves disease. The gene calls are TRBV12-3 or TRBV12-4 and TRBJ1-6; 7 bases line up with TRBD1. The CDR3 bases are TGTGCCAGCAGTTGGCAGGGGGCCTATAATTCACCCCTCCACTTT. This gives the protein CASSWQGAYNSPLHF.